This T cell receptor beta chain appears in the sequencing data of a study of response to subunit inactivated influenza vaccine. In regard to this clonotype: Its antigen is as yet unknown.

TCRdb independently ran MiXCR on the RT-PCR reads; one entry per CDR3 protein. The data show roughly 700,000 distinct CDR3 sequences, 15% to 18% seen once. Germline lookup yields CDR1 MNHEY and CDR2 SVGAGI. The CDR3 has 15 amino acids. The germline V and J ends were trimmed by 2 bases and 1 base, with 10 bases remaining between them. Study results and limitations: Each seasonal flu vaccination may recruit only limited new T cells, authors suggested.

The sample here was PBMCs from blood, taken roughly 12 days after vaccination. The chain carries TRBV6-5 and TRBJ2-3; D is possibly TRBD2 (5 bases). This clonotype was obtained from a man aged 45-65 years who received an inactivated influenza vaccine. The CDR3 sequence is CASSYIRGRTDTQYF. The CDR3 DNA is TGTGCCAGCAGTTACATTCGGGGTCGCACAGATACGCAGTATTTT.